A single sample gave rise to the 8 T cell receptor beta chains below, sequenced in a study of blood T cell repertoires in COVID-19. The table came from immunoSEQ multiplex PCR; TCRdb's copy has only in-frame clones and leaves some out. The table includes roughly 430,000 clones, approximately 91% detected once. Material: PBMCs or T cells enriched from blood (not recorded which). The receptors originated from a woman between 18 and 30 years old who had been exposed to COVID-19.

The chain employs TRBV27 and TRBJ1-2; D ambiguous. CDR1 and CDR2 from the germline V gene are MNHEY and SMNVEV (reference sequence). The CDR3 spans 14 residues. V was pared by 6 bases and J by 5 bases, with 16 bases between. This CDR3 is CASSSTGVEYGYTF. DNA of the CDR3: TGTGCCAGCAGCTCAACCGGGGTGGAGTATGGCTACACCTTC.

In DNA, the CDR3 is TGTGCCAGTAGTATTGATATGTGGGCCTCTAACTATGGCTACACCTTC. It is translated as CASSIDMWASNYGYTF. V gene TRBV19 combines with J gene TRBJ1-2; no reliable D call. The CDR3 contains 16 residues. CDR1 is LNHDA, CDR2 SQIVND, per germline (reference sequence). Trimming removed 3 bases at V and 0 bases at J, with 14 bases between.

V is TRBV19 and J is TRBJ2-1; D perhaps matches TRBD2 (6 bases). V shed 11 bases and J shed 9 bases, with 26 bases lying between them. This CDR3 region has 15 residues. Germline-derived CDR1 and CDR2 are LNHDA and SQIVND (reference sequence). CDR3 region: CASATGTSRVGEQFF. CDR3 bases: TGTGCCTCTGCTACTGGGACTTCTAGGGTCGGTGAGCAGTTCTTC.

The CDR3 region is CASSLDREVHTGELFF. Here the CDR3 DNA reads TGTGCCAGCAGCTTGGACCGGGAGGTACACACCGGGGAGCTGTTTTTT. The V gene is TRBV5-5, the J gene TRBJ2-2, with 7 bases that match TRBD2. There are 16 residues in the CDR3. Trimming removed 0 bases from V and 3 bases from J; junction bases left unmatched: 5. Germline CDR1 and CDR2: SGHKS and YYEKEE (reference sequence).

This clone was recorded only once. CDR3 DNA: TGTGCCAACCCGAGGGGTACGGGGGTGAATGAGCAGTTCTTC. As protein: CANPRGTGVNEQFF. The chain recombines TRBV2 with TRBJ2-1; D might be TRBD2 (6 bases). The CDR3 is 14 residues long. V was shortened by 10 bases and J by 7 bases, with 20 bases between the two germline ends. In germline, CDR1 is SNHLY, CDR2 FYNNEI.

The chain uses TRBV24-1 and TRBJ2-5; 7 bases are a match to TRBD2. Germline CDR1 and CDR2: KGHDR and SFDVKD. The length of the CDR3 is 16 residues. V lost 0 bases to trimming and J lost 1 base; unmatched junction nucleotides: 4. CDR3 sequence: CATSDLLPGGQETQYF. The DNA of the CDR3 is TGTGCCACCAGTGATTTGCTCCCGGGAGGCCAAGAGACCCAGTACTTC.

This clone was observed a handful of times. V gene TRBV18 combines with J gene TRBJ2-7, with D possibly matching TRBD2 (7 bases). This CDR3 comprises 13 residues. Trimming took off 6 bases at V and 0 bases at J, with 9 bases between the two ends. CDR1 and CDR2 (germline): KGHSH, LQKENI. CDR3 sequence (DNA): TGTGCCAGCTCCGGGGGGCCCTCCTACGAGCAGTACTTC. Its protein product is CASSGGPSYEQYF. Complete variable domain (other parts from reference TRBV18 and TRBJ2-7): NAGVMQNPRHLVRRRGQEARLRCSPMKGHSHVYWYRQLPEEGLKFMVYLQKENIIDESGMPKERFSAEFPKEGPSILRIQQVVRGDSAAYFCASSGGPSYEQYFGPGTRLTVT.

The CDR3 is CSVDTGDEQYF. The CDR3 nucleotides are TGCAGCGTTGATACGGGGGACGAGCAGTACTTC. The rearrangement joins TRBV29-1 to TRBJ2-7; maybe TRBD2 (6 bases). The CDR3 length is 11 residues. The V end lost 3 bases, the J end lost 5 bases, and 8 bases lay between the germline ends. CDR1 SQVTM and CDR2 ANQGSEA come from the germline V gene.